These 13 T cell receptor beta chains share one sample of origin, sequenced in a study of blood T cell repertoires in COVID-19 (dated by TCRdb to 2018 to 2021). Receptors were amplified or captured by the immunoSEQ multiplex PCR assay. The table was pulled from immuneACCESS by TCRdb, which kept in-frame rearrangements only. Such tables lose some clones; where checked, under half of the loss comes from unresolved V genes, and the rest has no known cause. Present in this sample are over 90,000 clones, roughly nine tenths of which were seen just once. Around 5% of the sample comes from the top ten. The specimen was peripheral blood. The receptors stem from a woman aged 45-65 years with COVID-19, enrolled during active disease.

This rearrangement joins TRBV7-2 to TRBJ2-1, with 11 bases fitting TRBD1. J was trimmed by 4 bases and V by 4 bases; bases with no gene match: 3. Germline V gene lookup returns CDR1 SGHTA and CDR2 FQGNSA. The CDR3 is 15 amino acids. The CDR3 region is CASSSDRGPYNEQFF. In DNA form, the CDR3 reads TGTGCCAGCAGCTCGGACAGGGGGCCTTACAATGAGCAGTTCTTC.

The rearrangement links TRBV2 to TRBJ1-4; 8 bases fit TRBD1. The V gene's germline CDR1 is SNHLY and CDR2 FYNNEI. V shed 5 bases, J shed 7 bases, and the junction held 9 bases outside the gene matches. The CDR3 sequence is 15 residues long. This CDR3 is CASSPPGTGTEKLFF. The CDR3 DNA is TGTGCCAGCAGTCCTCCTGGGACAGGCACTGAAAAACTGTTTTTT.

This chain uses TRBV11-2 with TRBJ2-1; TRBD2 matches 7 bases. Trimming at V came to 4 bases and at J to 0 bases, leaving 6 bases not matched to a gene. The germline gives CDR1 SGHAT, CDR2 FQNNGV. This CDR3 is 16 amino acids long. This chain's CDR3 is CASSSSSGSSYNEQFF. The CDR3 bases are TGTGCCAGCAGCTCGAGTAGCGGGTCCTCCTACAATGAGCAGTTCTTC.

The chain is built from TRBV6-5 and TRBJ2-1, with D tentatively TRBD2 (7 bases). The CDR3 sequence is 14 residues long. The germline V gene has CDR1 MNHEY and CDR2 SVGAGI. V was clipped by 6 bases and J by 5 bases, with 14 bases between them. The CDR3 loop reads CASRGGAENNEQFF. The CDR3 region has the DNA TGTGCCAGCAGAGGGGGGGCTGAAAACAATGAGCAGTTCTTC.

The chain links TRBV7-2 to TRBJ1-1, with 7 positions matching TRBD1. This CDR3 spans 15 amino acids. Germline CDR1 is SGHTA and CDR2 is FQGNSA. V was clipped by 5 bases and J by 0 bases; unmatched bases: 6. CDR3 loop: CASSPWTGVNTEAFF. The CDR3 DNA follows: TGTGCCAGCAGCCCCTGGACAGGTGTGAACACTGAAGCTTTCTTT.

Only a few counts were recorded for this clone. CDR3 bases: TGTGCCAGTAATCGGGGTTGGGACGGGGAGCTGTTTTTT. It translates to CASNRGWDGELFF. This chain connects TRBV19 to TRBJ2-2, with D tentatively TRBD2 (5 bases). CDR1 and CDR2 (germline): LNHDA, SQIVND (reference sequence). The V and J ends lost 7 bases and 7 bases respectively, with 13 bases between them. The CDR3 runs to 13 residues. Full variable domain (outside the CDR3, taken from reference TRBV19 and TRBJ2-2): DGGITQSPKYLFRKEGQNVTLSCEQNLNHDAMYWYRQDPGQGLRLIYYSQIVNDFQKGDIAEGYSVSREKKESFPLTVTSAQKNPTAFYLCASNRGWDGELFFGEGSRLTVL.

This chain links TRBV30 with TRBJ1-2; no firm D call. The CDR3 length is 13 residues. The V and J ends lost 3 bases and 1 base respectively, with 9 bases between them. The germline V gene has CDR1 GTSNPN and CDR2 SVGIG (reference sequence). As DNA, the CDR3 is TGTGCCTGGAGCACCGGAGATAACTATGGCTACACCTTC. Amino acids: CAWSTGDNYGYTF.

With respect to this clone: Different DNA sequences within this sample yield the same CDR3. The chain has TRBV7-2 and TRBJ2-3; unclear D gene. The CDR3 loop spans 12 amino acids. CDR1 is SGHTA and CDR2 is FQGNSA in the germline V gene. V gave up 4 bases and J gave up 2 bases, with 4 bases separating them. CDR3 residues: CASSSYTDTQYF. CDR3 coding DNA: TGTGCCAGCAGCTCCTACACAGATACGCAGTATTTT.

V gene TRBV10-3 combines with J gene TRBJ2-5; 7 bases agree with TRBD2. Trimming cost V 2 bases and J 2 bases; bases outside gene matches: 2. The CDR3 runs to 14 residues. The germline CDR1 and CDR2 sequences are ENHRY and SYGVKD. The CDR3 DNA sequence: TGTGCCATCAGTGAGAGACTAGCTCAAGAGACCCAGTACTTC. As protein: CAISERLAQETQYF.

J is TRBJ2-7 and V is TRBV5-1; 7 nucleotides match TRBD1. V was clipped by 4 bases and J by 4 bases; unmatched bases: 11. Germline V gene sequence: CDR1 SGHRS, CDR2 YFSETQ. This CDR3 comprises 15 residues. The CDR3 nucleotides read TGCGCCAGCAGCGCATCGGGACAGTCCTCTTACGAGCAGTACTTC. Encoded protein: CASSASGQSSYEQYF.

The CDR3 DNA reads as TGTGCCAGCAGCCTTGTGGCGGGGGTTTACACCGGGGAGCTGTTTTTT. Translation: CASSLVAGVYTGELFF. This chain connects TRBV7-2 to TRBJ2-2; 7 bases fit TRBD2. Germline-derived CDR1 and CDR2 are SGHTA and FQGNSA. V shed 5 bases, J shed 3 bases, and the junction held 9 bases outside the gene matches. The CDR3 extends over 16 amino acids.

This clone was seen a single time. The chain uses TRBV10-1 and TRBJ2-7, with D perhaps matching TRBD2 (5 bases). The germline CDR1 and CDR2 sequences are WNHNN and SYGVQD (reference sequence). The CDR3 is 13 amino acids. Trimming removed 4 bases at V and 4 bases at J, with 11 bases between. CDR3 coding DNA: TGCGCCAGCAGTGCCGGACTCACGTACGAGCAGTACTTC. Its translation is CASSAGLTYEQYF.

The chain carries TRBV6-2 or TRBV6-3 and TRBJ1-5; D possibly corresponds to TRBD1 (5 bases). This CDR3 has 15 residues. V lost 6 bases and J lost 10, with 22 bases in between. Germline CDR1 reads MNHEY; CDR2 reads SVGEGT. CDR3 protein: CASSALGESLIPQHF. The CDR3 DNA follows: TGTGCCAGCAGCGCCTTAGGGGAATCCCTCATCCCCCAGCATTTT.